Given below is one T cell receptor (beta chain) in context. Sequencing ends 3 residues short of the CDR3 end; the germline J gene provides the rest. Trimming at V came to 2 bases and at J to 5 bases, leaving 7 bases not matched to a gene. This CDR3 region has 15 residues. CDR1 and CDR2 (germline): WSHSY, SAAADI. These data originate in a study of Tregs in tolerant kidney transplant recipients. Profiled with immunoSEQ multiplex PCR; TCRdb holds only in-frame clones, not every one. This sample's clone table lists tens of thousands of clones. The sample was CD4+ T cells from blood, taken before the transplant. This TCR was recovered from a human donor who received a combined kidney and bone marrow transplant. The chain joins TRBV10-2 to TRBJ2-5; 8 bases are a match to TRBD1. CDR3 bases read: TGCGCCAGCAGTGAGGCGGACAGGGTACAGGAGACC. Residues: CASSEADRVQET. The full CDR3 protein reads CASSEADRVQETQYF.